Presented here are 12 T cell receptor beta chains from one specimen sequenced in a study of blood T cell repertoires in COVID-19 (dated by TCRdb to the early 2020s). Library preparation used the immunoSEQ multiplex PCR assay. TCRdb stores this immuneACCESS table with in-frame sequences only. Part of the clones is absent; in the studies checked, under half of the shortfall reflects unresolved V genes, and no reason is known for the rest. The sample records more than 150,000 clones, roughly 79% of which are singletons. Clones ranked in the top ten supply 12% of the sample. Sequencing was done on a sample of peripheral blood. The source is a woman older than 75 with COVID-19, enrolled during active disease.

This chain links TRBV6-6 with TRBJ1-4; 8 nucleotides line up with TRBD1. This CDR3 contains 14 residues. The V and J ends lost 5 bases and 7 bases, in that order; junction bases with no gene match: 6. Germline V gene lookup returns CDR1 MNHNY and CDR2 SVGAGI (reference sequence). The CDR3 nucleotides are TGTGCCAGCAGTAGCGGACAGGGCCGTGAAAAACTGTTTTTT. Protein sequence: CASSSGQGREKLFF.

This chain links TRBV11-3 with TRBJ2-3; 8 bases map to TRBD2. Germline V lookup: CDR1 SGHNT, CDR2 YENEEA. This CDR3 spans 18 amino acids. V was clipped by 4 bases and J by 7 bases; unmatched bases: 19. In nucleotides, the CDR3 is TGTGCCAGCAGCTCCAACCTCCTGGCGGGGGGCTCCCCTTATACGCAGTATTTT. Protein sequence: CASSSNLLAGGSPYTQYF.

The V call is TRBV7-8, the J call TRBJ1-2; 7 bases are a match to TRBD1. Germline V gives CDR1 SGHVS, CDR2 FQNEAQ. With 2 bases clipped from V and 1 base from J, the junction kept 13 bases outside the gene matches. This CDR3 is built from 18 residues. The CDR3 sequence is CASSLRPRDSPINYGYTF. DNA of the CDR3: TGTGCCAGCAGCTTACGCCCGAGGGACAGCCCGATTAACTATGGCTACACCTTC.

The CDR3 loop reads CASSLYSGSYTF. Here the CDR3 DNA reads TGTGCCAGCAGCTTATACTCGGGAAGCTACACCTTC. This chain joins TRBV7-8 and TRBJ1-2, with D uncertain. The CDR3 is 12 amino acids. V dropped 2 bases and J dropped 9 bases, with 10 bases sitting between them. Germline CDR1 SGHVS, CDR2 FQNEAQ.

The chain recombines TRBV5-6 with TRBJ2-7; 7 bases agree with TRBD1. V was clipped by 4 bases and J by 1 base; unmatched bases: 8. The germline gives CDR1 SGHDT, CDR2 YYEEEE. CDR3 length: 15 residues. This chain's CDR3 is CASSHYPGQSYEQYF. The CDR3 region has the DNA TGTGCCAGCAGCCACTATCCGGGACAGTCCTACGAGCAGTACTTC.

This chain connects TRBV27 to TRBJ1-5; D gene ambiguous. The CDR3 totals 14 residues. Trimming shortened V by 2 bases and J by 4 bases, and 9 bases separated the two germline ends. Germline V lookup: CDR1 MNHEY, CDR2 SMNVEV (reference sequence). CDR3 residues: CASSLRFENQPQHF. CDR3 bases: TGTGCCAGCAGTTTACGGTTCGAAAATCAGCCCCAGCATTTT.

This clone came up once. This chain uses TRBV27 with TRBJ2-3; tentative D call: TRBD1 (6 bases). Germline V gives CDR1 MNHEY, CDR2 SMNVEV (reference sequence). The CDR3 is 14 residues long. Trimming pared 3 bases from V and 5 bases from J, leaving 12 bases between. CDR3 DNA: TGTGCCAGCAGTTTTCTGGGGGCGGAAGATACGCAGTATTTT. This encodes CASSFLGAEDTQYF.

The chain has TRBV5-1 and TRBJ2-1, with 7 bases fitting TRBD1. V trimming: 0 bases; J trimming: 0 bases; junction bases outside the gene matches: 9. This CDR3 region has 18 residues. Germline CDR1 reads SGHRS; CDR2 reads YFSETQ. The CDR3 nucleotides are TGCGCCAGCAGCTTGGAGGGGGCGAGTCCTTACTCCTACAATGAGCAGTTCTTC. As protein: CASSLEGASPYSYNEQFF.

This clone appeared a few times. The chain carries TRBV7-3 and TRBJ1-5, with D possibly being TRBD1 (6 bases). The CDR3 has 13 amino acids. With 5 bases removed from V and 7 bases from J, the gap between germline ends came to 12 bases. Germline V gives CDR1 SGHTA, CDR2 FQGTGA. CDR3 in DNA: TGTGCCAGCAGCCTGACCGACAGGCAGCCCCAGCATTTT. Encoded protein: CASSLTDRQPQHF.

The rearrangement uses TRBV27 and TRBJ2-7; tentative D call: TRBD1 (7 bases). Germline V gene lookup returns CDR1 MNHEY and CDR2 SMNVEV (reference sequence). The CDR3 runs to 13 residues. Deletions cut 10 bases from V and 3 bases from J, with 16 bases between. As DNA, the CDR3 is TGTGCCATCCGACTAGGGACAGACTACGAGCAGTACTTC. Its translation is CAIRLGTDYEQYF.

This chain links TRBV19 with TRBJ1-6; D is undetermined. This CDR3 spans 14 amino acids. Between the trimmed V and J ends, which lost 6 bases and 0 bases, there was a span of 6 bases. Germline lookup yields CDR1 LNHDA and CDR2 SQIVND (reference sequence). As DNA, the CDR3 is TGTGCCAGTAGCAAGAGCTCCTATAATTCACCCCTCCACTTT. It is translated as CASSKSSYNSPLHF.

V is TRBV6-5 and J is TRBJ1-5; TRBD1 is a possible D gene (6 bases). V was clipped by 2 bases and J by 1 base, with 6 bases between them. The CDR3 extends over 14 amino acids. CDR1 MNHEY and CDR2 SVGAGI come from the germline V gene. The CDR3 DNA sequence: TGTGCCAGCAGTTACGGGACAAGCAATCAGCCCCAGCATTTT. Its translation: CASSYGTSNQPQHF.